This T cell receptor beta chain was recovered during a study of CD8+ T cells in alopecia areata. Notes on the study in general: Scalp lesions, especially in alopecia totalis/universalis, had higher clonality than normal scalp.

RNA, once extracted, was reverse transcribed into cDNA for use as the sequencing template. Libraries were prepared by immunoSEQ multiplex PCR; TCRdb keeps only in-frame clonotypes and omits some of them. The table shows 150,000 to 200,000 clones, with roughly 50% occurring only once. Germline trimming cut 4 bases from V and 6 bases from J; bases unmatched to any gene: 13. Germline loops: CDR1 PRHDT, CDR2 FYEKMQ (reference sequence). The CDR3 is 18 residues long. As for this clone: Its antigen is undetermined.

Documented treatment: oral pan-JAK inhibitor, 5-10 mg twice daily. Collection of lesional scalp punch biopsies and peripheral blood was performed in alopecia areata patients. The TCR was taken from a human donor with alopecia areata. The rearrangement links TRBV13 to TRBJ2-1; 12 bases align to TRBD1. The material sequenced was CD8+ T cells sorted from blood, taken at week 24, from a patient treated with tofacitinib. The CDR3 DNA is TGTGCCAGCAGCTCATTCGGGACAGGGGGCGCCTTGGTCAATGAGCAGTTCTTC. Translated, it gives CASSSFGTGGALVNEQFF.